This TCR beta chain originates from a study of shared clonotypes between healthy human individuals. V was shortened by 4 bases and J by 3 bases, with 13 bases between the two germline ends. The CDR3 spans 14 residues. CDR1 and CDR2 from the germline V gene are SEHNR and FQNEAQ (reference sequence). Measured with immunoSEQ multiplex PCR; TCRdb has only the in-frame clones, and not every one. Of millions of clones in the sample, about 95% were seen once. CD45RO-negative, CCR7-positively selected cells formed the naive CD8 fraction, excluding terminally differentiated effector memory CD45RA+ cells. The source of this sequence is a man between 18 and 35 years old in good health. The sequenced sample was naive CD8+ T cells sorted from blood. This rearrangement joins TRBV7-9 to TRBJ2-7; TRBD1 is a possible D gene (5 bases). The CDR3 is CASSSTDGDYEQYF. DNA for the CDR3: TGTGCCAGCAGCTCGACAGACGGAGACTACGAGCAGTACTTC. Combining the CDR3 with reference TRBV7-9 and TRBJ2-7 gives the whole variable domain DTGVSQNPRHKITKRGQNVTFRCDPISEHNRLYWYRQTLGQGPEFLTYFQNEAQLEKSRLLSDRFSAERPKGSFSTLEIQRTEQGDSAMYLCASSSTDGDYEQYFGPGTRLTVT.